This T cell receptor (beta chain) is from a study of beta chain features in type 1 diabetes. This clone was detected only a few times. The target antigen is unknown. Findings of the study overall: TCRB CDR3s were moderately but significantly shorter in Type 1 diabetes patients in all four CD4+ subsets.

Of the isolated RNA, all was reverse transcribed, and so the sequenced material was expressed TCRB transcripts. Measured with immunoSEQ multiplex PCR; TCRdb has only the in-frame clones, and not every one. Of 95,000 to 150,000 clones in the sample, less than 20% were seen once. This CDR3 comprises 12 residues. Germline V lookup: CDR1 SGHTS, CDR2 YDEGEE. Trimming pared 4 bases from V and 9 bases from J, leaving 12 bases between. Material for sequencing was central memory CD4+ T cells from blood. The receptor was isolated from a man in his thirties or forties with type 1 diabetes. This sequence joins TRBV5-8 and TRBJ2-3, with D unresolved. DNA of the CDR3: TGTGCCAGCAGCACTTGGGTGGACACGCAGTATTTT. Its protein product is CASSTWVDTQYF.